The rows below give T cell receptor beta chains drawn from one sample of a study of blood T cell repertoires in COVID-19. The assay was immunoSEQ multiplex PCR, and TCRdb's table has in-frame clones only and misses some. Here the sample spans approximately 240,000 clones, approximately 83% being singletons. The sequencing sample was made of peripheral blood. The receptors were sampled from a woman under 40 who had recovered from COVID-19. The CDR3 runs from the conserved cysteine through the conserved F or W. The D gene is left open where the match is weak. Only part of the rows carry a size: once, few, many, or a class if the clone is expanded.

j_call cdr3_length v_call d_call clone_size cdr3_nt cdr3_aa
TRBJ2-7 13 TRBV30 NA NA TGTGCCTGGAGTGTAGGAGGGTACTACGAGCAGTACTTC CAWSVGGYYEQYF
TRBJ2-5 16 TRBV25-1 TRBD1 NA TGTGCCAGCAGTAGTCCCGACAGGGGGAGCGGAGAGACCCAGTACTTC CASSSPDRGSGETQYF
TRBJ2-1 16 TRBV5-6 NA NA TGTGCCAGCAGCTTGGGACTGACCCTAAAATACAATGAGCAGTTCTTC CASSLGLTLKYNEQFF
TRBJ2-7 14 TRBV6-5 TRBD1 NA TGTGCCAGCAGTCCCCCGGACAGGGCGTACGAGCAGTACTTC CASSPPDRAYEQYF
TRBJ2-7 15 TRBV2 NA NA TGTGCCAGCAGGGCCCGGCAGGGCGGTCTCGACGAGCAGTACTTC CASRARQGGLDEQYF
TRBJ1-1 17 TRBV4-2 TRBD1 once TGTGCCAGCAGCCAGATTGGACAGGGCCACGGTGGCACTGAAGCTTTCTTT CASSQIGQGHGGTEAFF
TRBJ2-7 16 TRBV5-1 TRBD2 NA TGCGCCAGCAGCTTGGAGGGACTAGCGGCTTCCTACGAGCAGTACTTC CASSLEGLAASYEQYF
TRBJ2-7 14 TRBV6-6 TRBD1 NA TGTGCCAGCAGTTCCGGGACAGGGACTCTCGAGCAGTACTTC CASSSGTGTLEQYF
TRBJ1-5 12 TRBV30 NA NA TGTGCCTGGGGCAACCGCGATCAGCCCCAGCATTTT CAWGNRDQPQHF
TRBJ1-4 18 TRBV21-1 NA NA TGTGCCAGCAGCAACGTATTACCGGGACAGGCGATAAATGAAAAACTGTTTTTT CASSNVLPGQAINEKLFF
TRBJ1-1 16 TRBV18 TRBD1 NA TGTGCCAGCTCACCACCGAGCCAGGGGGCGAACACTGAAGCTTTCTTT CASSPPSQGANTEAFF
TRBJ1-6 15 TRBV7-3 NA NA TGTGCCAGCAGCTTGGGCCCGGCCTATAATTCACCCCTCCACTTT CASSLGPAYNSPLHF
TRBJ1-1 16 TRBV4-1 TRBD1 few TGCGCCAGCAGCCCGACCCGCCGGACAGGGACAAGGGAAGCTTTCTTT CASSPTRRTGTREAFF
TRBJ2-7 15 TRBV11-2 TRBD2 NA TGTGCCAGCAGCCCACAACTAGCGGGGGCCTACGAGCAGTACTTC CASSPQLAGAYEQYF
TRBJ2-1 12 TRBV20-1 NA NA TGCAGTGCTAGTCGCGTTCACAATGAGCAGTTCTTC CSASRVHNEQFF
TRBJ2-3 14 TRBV11-1 NA NA TGTGCCAGCTGCCGGGAGAAGTACACAGATACGCAGTATTTT CASCREKYTDTQYF
TRBJ1-2 11 TRBV19 NA NA TGTGCCAGTACCCACTTCTATGGCTACACCTTC CASTHFYGYTF
TRBJ2-5 15 TRBV7-2 TRBD2 NA TGTGCCAGCAGCTCAAGACTAGCGGGGACCGGGACCCAGTACTTC CASSSRLAGTGTQYF
TRBJ2-2 14 TRBV19 NA NA TGTGCCACCCTGGACAGTCCAGACACCGGGGAGCTGTTTTTT CATLDSPDTGELFF
TRBJ2-1 15 TRBV7-2 NA NA TGTGCCAGCAGCTTATTCGTCAGCTCCTACAATGAGCAGTTCTTC CASSLFVSSYNEQFF
TRBJ2-7 15 TRBV7-9 TRBD1 NA TGTGCCAGCAGCGACGAAGGGACAGGGAATGATGGTCAGTACTTC CASSDEGTGNDGQYF
TRBJ2-7 16 TRBV11-2 TRBD1 NA TGTGCCAGCAGCTTAGGATGGACAGGTGACACCTACGAGCAGTACTTC CASSLGWTGDTYEQYF
TRBJ1-1 14 TRBV5-6 NA NA TGTGCCAGCAGCTTGTGGGCAGGCAGGACTGAAGCTTTCTTT CASSLWAGRTEAFF
TRBJ2-5 20 TRBV27 TRBD2 NA TGTGCCAGCAGTCCCTTTGTCAGTTTCGGGCTAGCGGGGGGACAAGAGACCCAGTACTTC CASSPFVSFGLAGGQETQYF
TRBJ1-6 15 TRBV27 NA once TGTGCCAGCAGTGACACAGGGCTTTCGAATTCACCCCTCCACTTT CASSDTGLSNSPLHF
TRBJ2-6 16 TRBV10-3 TRBD1 NA TGTGCCATCAGAGGGACAGCCACCTCTGGGGCCAACGTCCTGACTTTC CAIRGTATSGANVLTF
TRBJ2-5 12 TRBV30 NA once TGTGCCTGGAGTTGGACTGAAGAGACCCAGTACTTC CAWSWTEETQYF
TRBJ1-1 15 TRBV19 TRBD1 NA TGTGCCAGTAGTACTCACAGGGGGCTGAACACTGAAGCTTTCTTT CASSTHRGLNTEAFF
TRBJ2-3 17 TRBV29-1 TRBD2 NA TGCAGCGTCCAGAGACTAGCGGGGGTGATTTTGGCGTATACGCAGTATTTT CSVQRLAGVILAYTQYF
TRBJ1-2 16 TRBV15 TRBD1 NA TGTGCCACCAGCAGAGCGGGACAGGGGGGCGGCTATGGCTACACCTTC CATSRAGQGGGYGYTF
TRBJ2-5 14 TRBV7-3 TRBD1 many TGTGCCAGCAGCCCGACAGGGCTTCAAGAGACCCAGTACTTC CASSPTGLQETQYF
TRBJ2-3 16 TRBV29-1 TRBD1 NA TGCAGCGTTTCCATAGGACAGGGAAGGAGCACAGATACGCAGTATTTT CSVSIGQGRSTDTQYF
TRBJ2-5 15 TRBV7-6 NA NA TGTGCCAGCAGCCTCGGGGCGGGGCCCCAAGAGACCCAGTACTTC CASSLGAGPQETQYF
TRBJ1-3 12 TRBV19 NA NA TGTGCCAGTAGTATAGAACAGCACACCATATATTTT CASSIEQHTIYF
TRBJ1-5 12 TRBV27 NA NA TGTGCCAGTACAGGTAGCAATCAGCCCCAGCATTTT CASTGSNQPQHF
TRBJ2-2 15 TRBV5-1 NA NA TGCGCCAGCAGCTTGGAGGCTAGTGCCACCGGGGAGCTGTTTTTT CASSLEASATGELFF
TRBJ1-6 15 TRBV19 TRBD1 once TGTGCCAGTAGCTATGGACGACAGGGTGGTTCACCCCTCCACTTT CASSYGRQGGSPLHF
TRBJ1-5 14 TRBV19 TRBD1 NA TGTGCCAGTAGGCAGAGACAGGGGAGGAAGCCCCAGCATTTT CASRQRQGRKPQHF
TRBJ1-2 12 TRBV13 NA NA TGTGCCAGCAGCTACCCAGATTATGGCTACACCTTC CASSYPDYGYTF
TRBJ2-3 14 TRBV7-3 NA NA TGTGCCAGCAGAGGAGGGCCATCCACAGATACGCAGTATTTT CASRGGPSTDTQYF
TRBJ2-5 16 TRBV25-1 NA NA TGTGCCAGCAGTGATACGACTCTTGGCTGGGTAGAGACCCAGTACTTC CASSDTTLGWVETQYF
TRBJ2-7 15 TRBV7-2 TRBD2 NA TGTGCCAGCAGCCCTCGGGGGGGTCTCTCCTACGAGCAGTACTTC CASSPRGGLSYEQYF
TRBJ1-2 14 TRBV30 TRBD1 NA TGTGCCTGGAGTGCCGACAGGGGATGGCGTGGCTACACCTTC CAWSADRGWRGYTF
TRBJ2-7 16 TRBV7-9 NA NA TGTGCCAGCAGCTTAGCCCCAGGAAAGGGGTCGATAGAGCAGTACTTC CASSLAPGKGSIEQYF
TRBJ1-1 13 TRBV30 NA NA TGTGCCTGGAGTCAGGGCCCGAACACTGAAGCTTTCTTT CAWSQGPNTEAFF
TRBJ2-7 13 TRBV5-1 NA NA TGCGCCAGCAGCCCCCTCAGAACCTACGAGCAGTACTTC CASSPLRTYEQYF
TRBJ2-3 13 TRBV19 TRBD2 NA TGTGCCACCGGGACTAGCTCCACAGATACGCAGTATTTT CATGTSSTDTQYF
TRBJ2-3 20 TRBV4-3 TRBD2 NA TGCGCCAGCAGCCAAGATCTCCCACTAGCGGGGGGTGTCCACACAGATACGCAGTATTTT CASSQDLPLAGGVHTDTQYF
TRBJ2-1 17 TRBV9 TRBD2 NA TGTGCCAGCAGCCTCAGCCCGGGCGGGGGGGCACACAATGAGCAGTTCTTC CASSLSPGGGAHNEQFF